A selection of T cell receptor beta chains follows, all from one sample in a study of T cells and Merkel cell carcinoma outcomes. Sequencing used immunoSEQ multiplex PCR; TCRdb keeps in-frame clones, though not all of them. The data contain some 6,100 clones, 70% to 85% of them seen just once; the ten biggest clones take up 5.9%. The source material was tumor tissue from Merkel cell carcinoma. The receptors were sampled from a human donor with Merkel cell carcinoma. The CDR3 runs from the conserved cysteine through the conserved F or W. Fields, in order: J gene, V gene, D gene, CDR3 protein. The D gene is left open where the match is weak.

J: TRBJ2-7
V: TRBV29-1
D: TRBD2
CDR3: CSVGGGRLYEQYF

J: TRBJ1-6
V: TRBV5-4
D: TRBD1
CDR3: CASSLRGQGGSPLHF

J: TRBJ2-6
V: TRBV18
D: NA
CDR3: CASSPGSAGANVLTF

J: TRBJ2-5
V: TRBV21-1
D: NA
CDR3: CASRCRGETQYF

J: TRBJ1-1
V: TRBV14
D: NA
CDR3: CASSQWSDTSGAFF

J: TRBJ2-1
V: TRBV6-6
D: NA
CDR3: CASSSQGPPYNEQFF

J: TRBJ2-6
V: TRBV5-8
D: NA
CDR3: CASSTGPSSGSGANVLTF

J: TRBJ2-5
V: TRBV29-1
D: TRBD2
CDR3: CSVAGLGGRETQYF

J: TRBJ2-3
V: TRBV5-1
D: NA
CDR3: CASSRGTGGTSGTDTQYF

J: TRBJ1-1
V: TRBV28
D: NA
CDR3: CASSLKGPGTMSEAFF

J: TRBJ2-1
V: TRBV4-1
D: NA
CDR3: CASSQPLDYNEQFF

J: TRBJ2-7
V: TRBV5-1
D: TRBD1
CDR3: CASSGTGGMDEQYF

J: TRBJ1-1
V: TRBV7-9
D: NA
CDR3: CASSLIGAAEAFF

J: TRBJ2-2
V: TRBV28
D: NA
CDR3: CASSLAGELFF

J: TRBJ2-7
V: TRBV7-9
D: NA
CDR3: CASSQGTPREQYF